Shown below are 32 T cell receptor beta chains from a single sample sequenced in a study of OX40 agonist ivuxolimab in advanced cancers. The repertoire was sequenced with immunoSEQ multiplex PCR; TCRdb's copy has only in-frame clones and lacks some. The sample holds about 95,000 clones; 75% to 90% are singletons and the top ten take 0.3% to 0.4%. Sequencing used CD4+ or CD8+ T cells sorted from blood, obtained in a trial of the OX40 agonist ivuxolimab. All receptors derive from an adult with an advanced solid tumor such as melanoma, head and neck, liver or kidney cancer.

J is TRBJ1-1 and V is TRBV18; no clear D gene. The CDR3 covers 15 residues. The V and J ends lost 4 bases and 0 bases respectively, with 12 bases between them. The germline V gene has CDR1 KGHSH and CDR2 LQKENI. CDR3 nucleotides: TGTGCCAGCTCACAACGGGCGGAGATGAACACTGAAGCTTTCTTT. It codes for CASSQRAEMNTEAFF.

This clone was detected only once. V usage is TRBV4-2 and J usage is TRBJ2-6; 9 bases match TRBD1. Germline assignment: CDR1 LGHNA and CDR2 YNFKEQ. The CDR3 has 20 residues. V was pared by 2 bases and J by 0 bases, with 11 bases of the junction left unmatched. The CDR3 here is CASSQRSTGTGYSGANVLTF. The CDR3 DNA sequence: TGTGCCAGCAGCCAAAGAAGTACTGGGACAGGGTACTCTGGGGCCAACGTCCTGACTTTC.

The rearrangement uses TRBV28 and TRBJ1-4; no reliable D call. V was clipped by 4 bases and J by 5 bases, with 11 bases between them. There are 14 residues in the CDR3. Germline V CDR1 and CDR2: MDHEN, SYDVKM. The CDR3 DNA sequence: TGTGCCAGCAGTTACCCAGAGCGGAATGAAAAACTGTTTTTT. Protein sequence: CASSYPERNEKLFF.

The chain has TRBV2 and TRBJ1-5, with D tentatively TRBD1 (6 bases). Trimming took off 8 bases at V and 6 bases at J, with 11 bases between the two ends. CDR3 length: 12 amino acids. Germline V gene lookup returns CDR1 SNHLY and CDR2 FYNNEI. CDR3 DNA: TGTGCCAGCTCTGGGGGCCCTCAGCCCCAGCATTTT. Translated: CASSGGPQPQHF.

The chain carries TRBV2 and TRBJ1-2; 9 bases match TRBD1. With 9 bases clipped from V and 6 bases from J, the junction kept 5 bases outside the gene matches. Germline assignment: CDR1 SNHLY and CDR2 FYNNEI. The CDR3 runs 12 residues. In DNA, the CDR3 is TGTGCCAGAGAGGACAGGGGCCATGGCTACACCTTC. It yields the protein CAREDRGHGYTF.

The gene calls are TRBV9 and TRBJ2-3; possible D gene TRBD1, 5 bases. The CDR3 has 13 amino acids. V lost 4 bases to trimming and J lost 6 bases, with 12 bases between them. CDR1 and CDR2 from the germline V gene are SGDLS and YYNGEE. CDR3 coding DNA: TGTGCCAGCAGCTTTACGTCAGGGGATACGCAGTATTTT. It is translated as CASSFTSGDTQYF.

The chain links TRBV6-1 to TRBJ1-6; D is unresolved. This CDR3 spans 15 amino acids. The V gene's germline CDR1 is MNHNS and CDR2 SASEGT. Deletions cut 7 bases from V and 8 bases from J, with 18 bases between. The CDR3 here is CASTRSGFLDSPLHF. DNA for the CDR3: TGTGCCAGCACCCGATCCGGGTTTTTGGATTCACCCCTCCACTTT.

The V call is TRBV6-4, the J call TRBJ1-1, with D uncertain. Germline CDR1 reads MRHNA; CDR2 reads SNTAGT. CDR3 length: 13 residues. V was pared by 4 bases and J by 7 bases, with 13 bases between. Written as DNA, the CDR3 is TGTGCCAGCAGTGCCGGGGTGGACGGTGAAGCTTTCTTT. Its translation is CASSAGVDGEAFF.

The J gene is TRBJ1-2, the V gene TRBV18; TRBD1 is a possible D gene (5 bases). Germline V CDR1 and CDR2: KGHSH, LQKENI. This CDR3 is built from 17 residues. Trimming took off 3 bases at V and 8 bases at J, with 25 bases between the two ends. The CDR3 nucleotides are TGTGCCAGCTCACCCACTAGTCTTAGCTCGACAGCAGCGGGCTACACCTTC. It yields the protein CASSPTSLSSTAAGYTF. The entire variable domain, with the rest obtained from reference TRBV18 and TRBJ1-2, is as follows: NAGVMQNPRHLVRRRGQEARLRCSPMKGHSHVYWYRQLPEEGLKFMVYLQKENIIDESGMPKERFSAEFPKEGPSILRIQQVVRGDSAAYFCASSPTSLSSTAAGYTFGSGTRLTVV.

The CDR3 sequence: CASSSLQGGRGRVYEQYF. The CDR3, as DNA: TGTGCCAGCAGCTCCCTCCAGGGGGGCCGGGGGCGCGTCTACGAGCAGTACTTC. The V gene is TRBV14, the J gene TRBJ2-5, with TRBD1 as a possible D gene (7 bases). Near its end, the DNA agrees better with TRBJ2-7, so the J call may be wrong. The CDR3 has 18 amino acids. Germline V gene lookup returns CDR1 SGHDN and CDR2 FVKESK.

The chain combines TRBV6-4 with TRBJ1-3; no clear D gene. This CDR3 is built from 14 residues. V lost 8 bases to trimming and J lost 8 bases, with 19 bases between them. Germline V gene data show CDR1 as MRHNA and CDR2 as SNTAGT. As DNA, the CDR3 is TGTGCCAGCGCTAAAAAACGGGGAGACCACACCATATATTTT. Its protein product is CASAKKRGDHTIYF.

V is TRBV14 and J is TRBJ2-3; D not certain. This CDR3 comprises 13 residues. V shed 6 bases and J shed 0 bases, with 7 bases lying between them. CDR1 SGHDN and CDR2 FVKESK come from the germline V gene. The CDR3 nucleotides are TGTGCCAGCAGAATCGGAAGCACAGATACGCAGTATTTT. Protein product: CASRIGSTDTQYF.

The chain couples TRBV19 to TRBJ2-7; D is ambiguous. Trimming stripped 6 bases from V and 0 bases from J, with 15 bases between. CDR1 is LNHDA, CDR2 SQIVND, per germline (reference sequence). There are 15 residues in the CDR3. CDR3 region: CASSSGPLSSYEQYF. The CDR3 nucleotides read TGTGCCAGTAGCTCCGGGCCGCTCAGCTCCTACGAGCAGTACTTC. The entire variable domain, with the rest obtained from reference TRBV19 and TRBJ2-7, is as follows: DGGITQSPKYLFRKEGQNVTLSCEQNLNHDAMYWYRQDPGQGLRLIYYSQIVNDFQKGDIAEGYSVSREKKESFPLTVTSAQKNPTAFYLCASSSGPLSSYEQYFGPGTRLTVT.

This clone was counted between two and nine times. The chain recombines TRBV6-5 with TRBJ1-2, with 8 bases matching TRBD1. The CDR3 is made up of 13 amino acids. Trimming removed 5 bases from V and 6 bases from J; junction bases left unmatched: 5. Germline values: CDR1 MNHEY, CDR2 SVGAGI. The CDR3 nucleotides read TGTGCCAGCAGTAGGGGACAGGCCGATGGCTACACCTTC. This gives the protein CASSRGQADGYTF.

The CDR3 protein is CASSPSAGTQETQYF. The CDR3 nucleotides are TGTGCCAGCAGCCCTTCGGCGGGGACACAAGAGACCCAGTACTTC. The rearrangement uses TRBV7-3 and TRBJ2-5, with D perhaps being TRBD1 or TRBD2 (6 bases each). V dropped 5 bases and J dropped 2 bases, with 15 bases sitting between them. The CDR3 loop spans 15 amino acids. The germline gives CDR1 SGHTA, CDR2 FQGTGA.

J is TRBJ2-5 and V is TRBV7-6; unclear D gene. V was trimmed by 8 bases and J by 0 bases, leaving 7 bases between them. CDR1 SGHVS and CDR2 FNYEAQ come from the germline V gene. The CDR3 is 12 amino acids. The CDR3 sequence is CASGTDQETQYF. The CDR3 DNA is TGTGCCAGCGGAACTGACCAAGAGACCCAGTACTTC.

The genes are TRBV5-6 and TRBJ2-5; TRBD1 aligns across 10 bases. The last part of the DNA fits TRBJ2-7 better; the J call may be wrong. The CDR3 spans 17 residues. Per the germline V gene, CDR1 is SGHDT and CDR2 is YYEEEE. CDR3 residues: CASSLTKRDRGSYEQYF. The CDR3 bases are TGTGCCAGCAGCTTGACAAAAAGGGACAGGGGATCCTACGAGCAGTACTTC.

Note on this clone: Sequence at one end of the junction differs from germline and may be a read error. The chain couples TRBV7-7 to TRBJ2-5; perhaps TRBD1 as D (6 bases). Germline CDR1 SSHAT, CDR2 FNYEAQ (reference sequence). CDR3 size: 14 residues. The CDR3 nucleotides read TGTGCTAGCAGCTTAGGAGCTAGGGGGGAGACCCAGTACTTC. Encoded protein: CASSLGARGETQYF. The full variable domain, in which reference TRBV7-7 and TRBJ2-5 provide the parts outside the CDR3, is GAGVSQSPRYKVTKRGQDVTLRCDPISSHATLYWYQQALGQGPEFLTYFNYEAQPDKSGLPSDRFSAERPEGSISTLTIQRTEQRDSAMYRCASSLGARGETQYFGPGTRLLVL.

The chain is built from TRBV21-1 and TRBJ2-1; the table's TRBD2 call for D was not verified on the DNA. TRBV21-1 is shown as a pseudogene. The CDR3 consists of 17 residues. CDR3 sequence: CASSKGVTSGNYNEQFF. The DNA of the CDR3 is TGTGCCAGCAGCAAAGGGGTGACTAGCGGGAACTACAATGAGCAGTTCTTC.

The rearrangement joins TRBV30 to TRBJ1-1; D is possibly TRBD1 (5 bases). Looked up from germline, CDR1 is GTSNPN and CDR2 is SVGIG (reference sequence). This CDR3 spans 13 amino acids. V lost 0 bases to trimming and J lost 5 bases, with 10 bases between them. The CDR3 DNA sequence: TGTGCCTGGAGTGTACAGGTTTGGACTGAAGCTTTCTTT. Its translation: CAWSVQVWTEAFF.

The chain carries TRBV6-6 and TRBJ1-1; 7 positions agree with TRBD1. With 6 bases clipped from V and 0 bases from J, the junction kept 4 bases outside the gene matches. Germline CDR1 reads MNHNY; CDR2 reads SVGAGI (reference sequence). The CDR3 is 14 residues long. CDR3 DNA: TGTGCCAGCAGCGTAAGGGGGCTGAACACTGAAGCTTTCTTT. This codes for CASSVRGLNTEAFF.

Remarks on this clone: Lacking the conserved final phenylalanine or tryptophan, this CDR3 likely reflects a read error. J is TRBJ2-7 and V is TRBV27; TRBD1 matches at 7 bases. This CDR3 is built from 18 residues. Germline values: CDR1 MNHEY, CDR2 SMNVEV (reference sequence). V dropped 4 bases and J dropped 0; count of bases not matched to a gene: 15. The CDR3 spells CASSSVRESGGSSYEQYL. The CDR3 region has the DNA TGTGCCAGCAGTTCGGTGAGGGAATCAGGGGGTAGCTCCTACGAGCAGTACCTC.

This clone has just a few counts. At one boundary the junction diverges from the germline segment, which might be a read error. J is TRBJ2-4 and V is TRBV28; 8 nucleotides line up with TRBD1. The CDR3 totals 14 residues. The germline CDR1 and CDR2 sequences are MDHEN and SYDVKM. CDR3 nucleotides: TGTGCCAGCAGTTTACGCGAAACGACAGGGGTGAGCAACTTC. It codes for CASSLRETTGVSNF.

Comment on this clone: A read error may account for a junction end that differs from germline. The CDR3 protein is CASSQVLAAPKHF. CDR3 sequence (DNA): TGTGCCAGCAGCCAAGTTCTAGCGGCGCCTAAACACTTC. The chain employs TRBV14 and TRBJ2-7, with 7 bases aligning to TRBD2. The CDR3 sequence is 13 residues long. Germline V lookup: CDR1 SGHDN, CDR2 FVKESK. Together with reference TRBV14 and TRBJ2-7, the CDR3 gives the full variable domain: EAGVTQFPSHSVIEKGQTVTLRCDPISGHDNLYWYRRVMGKEIKFLLHFVKESKQDESGMPNNRFLAERTGGTYSTLKVQPAELEDSGVYFCASSQVLAAPKHFGPGTRLTVT.

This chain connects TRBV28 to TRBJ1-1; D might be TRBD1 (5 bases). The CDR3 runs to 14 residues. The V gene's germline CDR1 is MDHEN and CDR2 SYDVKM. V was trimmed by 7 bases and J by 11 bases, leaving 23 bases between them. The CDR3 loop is CASTPRPGGTGAFF. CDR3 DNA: TGTGCCAGCACCCCCCGCCCGGGGGGAACGGGGGCTTTCTTT.

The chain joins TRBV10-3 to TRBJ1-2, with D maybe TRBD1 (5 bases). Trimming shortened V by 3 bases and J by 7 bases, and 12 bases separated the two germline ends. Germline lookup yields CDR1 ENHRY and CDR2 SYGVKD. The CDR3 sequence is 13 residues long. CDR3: CAISEAGNVGYTF. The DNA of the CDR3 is TGTGCCATCAGTGAAGCAGGGAATGTTGGCTACACCTTC.

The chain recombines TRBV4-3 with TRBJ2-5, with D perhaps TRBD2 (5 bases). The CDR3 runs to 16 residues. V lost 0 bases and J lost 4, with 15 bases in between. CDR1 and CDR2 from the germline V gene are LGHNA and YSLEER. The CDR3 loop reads CASSQDLSEGAETQYF. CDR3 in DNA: TGCGCCAGCAGCCAAGATTTATCAGAGGGCGCAGAGACCCAGTACTTC.

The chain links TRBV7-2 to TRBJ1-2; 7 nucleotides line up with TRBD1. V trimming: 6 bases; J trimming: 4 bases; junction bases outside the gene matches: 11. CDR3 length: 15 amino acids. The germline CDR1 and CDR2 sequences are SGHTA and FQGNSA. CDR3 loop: CASSSSGTEFYGYTF. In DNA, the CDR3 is TGTGCCAGCAGTTCCTCTGGGACAGAGTTCTATGGCTACACCTTC.

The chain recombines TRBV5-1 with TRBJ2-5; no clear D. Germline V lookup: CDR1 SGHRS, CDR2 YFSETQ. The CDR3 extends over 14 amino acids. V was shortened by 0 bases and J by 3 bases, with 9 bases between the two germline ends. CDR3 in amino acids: CASSLGQAKETQYF. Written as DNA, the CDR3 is TGCGCCAGCAGCTTGGGCCAGGCCAAAGAGACCCAGTACTTC.

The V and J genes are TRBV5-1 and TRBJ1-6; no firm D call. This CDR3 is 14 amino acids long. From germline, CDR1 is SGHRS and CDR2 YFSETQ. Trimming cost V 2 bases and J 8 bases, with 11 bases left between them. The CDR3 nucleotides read TGCGCCAGCAGCTTATTCCGCCAAGATTCACCCCTCCACTTT. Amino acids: CASSLFRQDSPLHF.

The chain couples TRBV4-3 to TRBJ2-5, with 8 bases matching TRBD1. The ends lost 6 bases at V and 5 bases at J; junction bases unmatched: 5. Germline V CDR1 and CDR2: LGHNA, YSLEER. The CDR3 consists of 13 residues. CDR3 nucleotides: TGCGCCAGCAGTCGACAGGGGAGGGAGACCCAGTACTTC. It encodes CASSRQGRETQYF.

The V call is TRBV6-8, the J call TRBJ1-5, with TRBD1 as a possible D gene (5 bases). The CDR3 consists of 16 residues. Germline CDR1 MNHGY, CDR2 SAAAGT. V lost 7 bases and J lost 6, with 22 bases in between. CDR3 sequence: CASISPRGRRAQPQHF. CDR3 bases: TGTGCCAGCATCTCCCCGAGGGGACGACGGGCTCAGCCCCAGCATTTT.